This T cell receptor (beta chain) emerged from a study of blood T cell repertoires in COVID-19. Study at large: Researchers got acute and convalescent COVID-19 samples from the United States, Italy and Spain. Nucleic acid was either cDNA or gDNA, and it came from T cells, B-cell-depleted T cells, or PBMCs.

Germline CDR1 SGHTA, CDR2 FQGTGA. V was pared by 5 bases and J by 4 bases, with 11 bases between. CDR3 size: 13 residues. In the original workflow: Counts of nucleated cells, estimated from reference gene primer amplification, were obtained. Here immunoSEQ multiplex PCR was the method, and the copy in TCRdb shows in-frame clones only, minus some. Clone size and V and J calls were adopted from that table, with D and trimming inferred from the DNA. The data contain some 20,000 clones, roughly three quarters of them singletons. This TCR was recovered from a man in his fifties or sixties with acute or convalescent COVID-19. Sequencing used peripheral blood. This chain links TRBV7-3 with TRBJ1-1; TRBD1 might be the D (6 bases). CDR3 nucleotide sequence: TGTGCCAGCAGCCCAGGGGTATCCACTGAAGCTTTCTTT. Its protein product is CASSPGVSTEAFF. The entire variable domain, with the rest obtained from reference TRBV7-3 and TRBJ1-1, is as follows: GAGVSQTPSNKVTEKGKYVELRCDPISGHTALYWYRQSLGQGPEFLIYFQGTGAADDSGLPNDRFFAVRPEGSVSTLKIQRTERGDSAVYLCASSPGVSTEAFFGQGTRLTVV.